Sequencing of this T cell receptor (beta chain) was carried out in a study of blood T cell repertoires in COVID-19. Study overall: Material from acute and convalescent COVID-19 was sourced from the United States, Italy and Spain.

V gave up 3 bases and J gave up 9 bases; unmatched junction bases: 15. The CDR3 sequence is 16 residues long. Germline V gene sequence: CDR1 SGHRS, CDR2 YFSETQ. Original data processing: Amplification from reference gene primers served as the basis for estimated nucleated cell counts. Some clones are missing from TCRdb's copy, which holds only in-frame ones; the method was immunoSEQ multiplex PCR. Clone size and V and J calls were adopted from that table, with D and trimming inferred from the DNA. This sample yields around 58,000 clones, of which around 90% are seen a single time; 10% belongs to the top ten.

The sequenced material came from PBMCs or T cells enriched from blood (not recorded which). The rearrangement uses TRBV5-1 and TRBJ2-1, with 7 bases that match TRBD2. The sequence was obtained from a woman aged 40 to 55 who had recovered from COVID-19. The CDR3 here is CASSSESGTMGPEQFF. CDR3 in DNA: TGCGCCAGCAGCTCCGAATCCGGGACTATGGGGCCTGAGCAGTTCTTC.